One and the same sample provided the 8 T cell receptor beta chains below, sequenced in a study of beta chain features in type 1 diabetes. What these receptors recognize is not known. Reverse transcription of all isolated RNA meant that expressed TCRB transcripts were sequenced. Produced via immunoSEQ multiplex PCR; TCRdb's table is partial and in-frame only. The sample yields over 200,000 clones, around 9.9% seen once. Points from the study as a whole: Significant though moderate, a shortening of TCRB CDR3s appeared in all four CD4+ subsets of Type 1 diabetes patients.

Specimen: naive CD4+ T cells from blood. All receptors derive from a man aged 30 to 39 with type 1 diabetes.

The V call is TRBV18, the J call TRBJ1-2; D is perhaps TRBD1 (6 bases). Germline CDR1 and CDR2: KGHSH and LQKENI. The CDR3 spans 17 residues. The V end was cut by 3 bases, the J end by 7 bases, with 24 bases between. CDR3 residues: CASSPPARTESGGGYTF. DNA for the CDR3: TGTGCCAGCTCACCCCCAGCTCGGACAGAGTCTGGGGGTGGCTACACCTTC.

Only a few counts were recorded for this clone. V and J are TRBV7-2 and TRBJ1-6; D is uncertain. Germline V gene data show CDR1 as SGHTA and CDR2 as FQGNSA. The CDR3 covers 14 residues. Between the trimmed V and J ends, which lost 5 bases and 9 bases, there was a span of 14 bases. CDR3 coding DNA: TGTGCCAGCAGCCAACAAGGGAGTCCTTCACCCCTCCACTTT. It translates to CASSQQGSPSPLHF.

This clone was counted only a few times. The same CDR3 can be traced to other DNA sequences in this sample. The chain joins TRBV11-2 to TRBJ2-1; D not certain. Trimming stripped 3 bases from V and 3 bases from J, with 6 bases between. The CDR3 totals 13 residues. Per germline, CDR1 SGHAT and CDR2 FQNNGV. DNA of the CDR3: TGTGCCAGCAGCTTCACGGGCTACAATGAGCAGTTCTTC. Translation gives CASSFTGYNEQFF.

This clone was seen a handful of times. The chain uses TRBV28 and TRBJ1-6; D is possibly TRBD1 (5 bases). Germline V CDR1 and CDR2: MDHEN, SYDVKM. Trimming removed 0 bases from V and 9 bases from J, with 15 bases in between. This CDR3 is built from 16 residues. CDR3 DNA: TGTGCCAGCAGTTTATGGTCGGGGGGAGGGAGTTCACCCCTCCACTTT. Translated: CASSLWSGGGSSPLHF.

This clone was found a few times. This rearrangement joins TRBV6-5 to TRBJ2-2, with D hard to call. V gave up 0 bases and J gave up 4 bases, with 6 bases separating them. CDR3 length: 14 amino acids. Germline lookup yields CDR1 MNHEY and CDR2 SVGAGI. Here the CDR3 DNA reads TGTGCCAGCAGTTACTCGGGCCTCACCGGGGAGCTGTTTTTT. Protein: CASSYSGLTGELFF.

The chain employs TRBV7-8 and TRBJ1-1; 10 nucleotides match TRBD1. Germline-derived CDR1 and CDR2 are SGHVS and FQNEAQ. The trim removed 5 bases at V and 11 bases at J, leaving 11 bases unmatched. The CDR3 has 14 residues. As DNA, the CDR3 is TGTGCCAGCAGCCCCTCCCCGGGACAGGGGTTCGCTTTCTTT. Translated, it gives CASSPSPGQGFAFF.

V usage is TRBV18 and J usage is TRBJ2-7; TRBD1 is a possible D gene (5 bases). This CDR3 has 12 amino acids. Germline-derived CDR1 and CDR2 are KGHSH and LQKENI. V lost 6 bases and J 5 bases, leaving 11 bases between the germline ends. The CDR3, as DNA: TGTGCCAGCTCTCTACAGGTGGACGAGCAGTACTTC. This encodes CASSLQVDEQYF.

V gene TRBV6-6 combines with J gene TRBJ2-1, with TRBD2 matching 13 bases. The V gene's germline CDR1 is MNHNY and CDR2 SVGAGI (reference sequence). V was clipped by 5 bases and J by 10 bases; unmatched bases: 5. This CDR3 is built from 14 residues. CDR3 sequence reads: CASSRTSGGREQFF. The CDR3 DNA follows: TGTGCCAGCAGTCGGACTAGCGGGGGTAGGGAGCAGTTCTTC.